The next 23 T cell receptor beta chains were all read from a single sample in a study of cytomegalovirus exposure and HLA in healthy donors. PCR amplification relied on 60 Vbeta primers (plus 13 Jbeta primers). The data were produced by immunoSEQ multiplex PCR, yet TCRdb's version contains in-frame clones alone and is incomplete. The sample comprises 200,000 to 250,000 clones, 60% to 80% of which are singletons, and under 2% rests with the top ten. The sample taken for sequencing was PBMCs. These TCRs come from a woman in her twenties or thirties in good health and CMV-seronegative.

V and J are TRBV2 and TRBJ2-1; TRBD2 matches 11 bases. The CDR3 has 18 residues. Germline V lookup: CDR1 SNHLY, CDR2 FYNNEI. J gave up 4 bases and V 4 bases, and 12 bases lay outside the gene matches. This chain's CDR3 is CASSVISGRASGYNEQFF. The CDR3 region has the DNA TGTGCCAGCAGTGTAATTAGCGGGAGGGCCTCGGGGTACAATGAGCAGTTCTTC.

The chain carries TRBV29-1 and TRBJ2-7; tentatively, D is TRBD2 (7 bases). The CDR3 has 15 residues. Per the germline V gene, CDR1 is SQVTM and CDR2 is ANQGSEA. V was shortened by 7 bases and J by 0 bases, with 19 bases between the two germline ends. DNA for the CDR3: TGCAGCGCCAGAGGGGGGGGACCTAGCTCCTACGAGCAGTACTTC. Its protein is CSARGGGPSSYEQYF.

The chain combines TRBV9 with TRBJ1-4; 7 bases align to TRBD1. The CDR3 contains 15 residues. The germline gives CDR1 SGDLS, CDR2 YYNGEE. With 4 bases clipped from V and 7 bases from J, the junction kept 10 bases outside the gene matches. The DNA of the CDR3 is TGTGCCAGCAGCTCCCAGACAGGGCTTGGTGAAAAACTGTTTTTT. Translation gives CASSSQTGLGEKLFF.

In its sample, this clone was seen a few times. The genes are TRBV4-1 and TRBJ2-1; 8 bases line up with TRBD2. This CDR3 comprises 16 residues. Germline CDR1 and CDR2: MGHRA and YSYEKL. The V segment lost 4 bases and the J segment 6 bases; nucleotides outside the gene matches: 11. As DNA, the CDR3 is TGCGCCAGCAGCCGAGAACCCAGCGGGAGTTCCAATGAGCAGTTCTTC. It is translated as CASSREPSGSSNEQFF.

V gene TRBV5-8 combines with J gene TRBJ1-2, with D hard to call. This CDR3 has 14 amino acids. From germline, CDR1 is SGHTS and CDR2 YDEGEE. The ends were cut back, 1 base at V and 0 bases at J, with 7 bases in the middle. The CDR3 here is CASSLIVANYGYTF. The CDR3, as DNA: TGTGCCAGCAGCTTGATAGTAGCTAACTATGGCTACACCTTC.

The CDR3 is CASSRDYRSTEAFF. The CDR3 DNA sequence: TGTGCCAGCAGCCGGGATTACCGGAGCACTGAAGCTTTCTTT. The chain combines TRBV7-3 with TRBJ1-1; no clear D. V lost 5 bases to trimming and J lost 4 bases, with 14 bases between them. Germline V lookup: CDR1 SGHTA, CDR2 FQGTGA. The CDR3 totals 14 residues. Together with reference TRBV7-3 and TRBJ1-1, the CDR3 gives the full variable domain: GAGVSQTPSNKVTEKGKYVELRCDPISGHTALYWYRQSLGQGPEFLIYFQGTGAADDSGLPNDRFFAVRPEGSVSTLKIQRTERGDSAVYLCASSRDYRSTEAFFGQGTRLTVV.

The rearrangement uses TRBV6-4 and TRBJ2-3; weak D call: TRBD1 (6 bases). V was trimmed by 3 bases and J by 4 bases, leaving 11 bases between them. This CDR3 contains 14 residues. Germline V CDR1 and CDR2: MRHNA, SNTAGT. The CDR3 sequence: CASSEQGGSDTQYF. The CDR3 DNA follows: TGTGCCAGCAGTGAACAGGGTGGGTCAGATACGCAGTATTTT.

The J gene is TRBJ2-7, the V gene TRBV10-2; TRBD2 might be the D (6 bases). CDR3 length: 21 residues. Trimming shortened V by 8 bases and J by 6 bases, and 41 bases separated the two germline ends. Germline V gene lookup returns CDR1 WSHSY and CDR2 SAAADI. DNA of the CDR3: TGCGCCAGCGGTAGACTAGTCGCGCCCTACTTCCAACCTCTACTATTAGGCGAGCAGTACTTC. Protein product: CASGRLVAPYFQPLLLGEQYF.

This chain connects TRBV19 to TRBJ1-1; D might be TRBD1 (5 bases). The CDR3 spans 15 residues. Germline lookup yields CDR1 LNHDA and CDR2 SQIVND (reference sequence). The germline V and J ends were trimmed by 7 bases and 1 base, with 16 bases remaining between them. DNA for the CDR3: TGTGCCAGTACTACAGGATCCGTTGGGAACACTGAAGCTTTCTTT. Protein sequence: CASTTGSVGNTEAFF.

This clone was recorded a few times. The rearrangement uses TRBV4-2 and TRBJ2-1, with TRBD1 as a possible D gene (6 bases). The CDR3 length is 15 residues. V shed 1 base and J shed 5 bases, with 12 bases lying between them. Germline lookup yields CDR1 LGHNA and CDR2 YNFKEQ. DNA of the CDR3: TGTGCCAGCAGCCAAGGGACAGCAAATAACAATGAGCAGTTCTTC. Protein sequence: CASSQGTANNNEQFF.

V is TRBV5-4 and J is TRBJ1-6, with TRBD1 matching 7 bases. CDR3 length: 18 amino acids. V gave up 4 bases and J gave up 0 bases; unmatched junction bases: 10. The germline CDR1 and CDR2 sequences are SGHNT and YYREEE (reference sequence). CDR3 amino acids: CASSPSPDRSSYNSPLHF. DNA for the CDR3: TGTGCCAGCAGCCCTTCCCCGGACAGGAGCTCCTATAATTCACCCCTCCACTTT.

The chain is built from TRBV30 and TRBJ2-1; 7 bases are shared with TRBD2. CDR1 GTSNPN and CDR2 SVGIG come from the germline V gene (reference sequence). The junction had 7 bases not matched to a gene; V was cut back by 8 bases and J by 3 bases. The CDR3 runs to 13 residues. The CDR3, as DNA: TGTGCCGGCGCTGCGGGGGTCTACAATGAGCAGTTCTTC. Its translation: CAGAAGVYNEQFF.

This clone came up a few times. The rearrangement links TRBV6-1 to TRBJ2-7, with D possibly being TRBD1 (5 bases). This CDR3 has 12 amino acids. Germline loops: CDR1 MNHNS, CDR2 SASEGT. V dropped 6 bases and J dropped 2 bases, with 8 bases sitting between them. The DNA for the CDR3 is TGTGCCAGCAGCCGACAGCCCTACGAGCAGTACTTC. Encoded protein: CASSRQPYEQYF.

Only one count was recorded for this clone. The J gene is TRBJ2-3, the V gene TRBV10-3; weak D call: TRBD1 (6 bases). The ends were cut back, 6 bases at V and 0 bases at J, with 10 bases in the middle. Germline V gene data show CDR1 as ENHRY and CDR2 as SYGVKD. This CDR3 has 14 amino acids. The CDR3 loop is CAISRGASTDTQYF. The CDR3 DNA follows: TGTGCCATCAGCAGGGGCGCGAGCACAGATACGCAGTATTTT.

The chain links TRBV19 to TRBJ1-5; 8 nucleotides agree with TRBD1. Germline CDR1 and CDR2: LNHDA and SQIVND (reference sequence). This CDR3 has 15 residues. V lost 4 bases, J lost 4 bases, and 6 bases stayed unmatched. CDR3 amino acids: CASSTTGQGNQPQHF. CDR3 bases: TGTGCCAGTAGTACGACCGGACAGGGAAATCAGCCCCAGCATTTT.

The chain carries TRBV11-2 and TRBJ1-1; D gene uncertain. Trimming took 1 base from V and 8 from J, leaving 8 bases between them. This CDR3 has 12 residues. Germline V gives CDR1 SGHAT, CDR2 FQNNGV. The chain's CDR3 is CASSLGRQEAFF. The CDR3 DNA sequence: TGTGCCAGCAGCTTAGGGCGGCAGGAAGCTTTCTTT.

The chain joins TRBV6-5 to TRBJ1-6; D is undetermined. The CDR3 loop spans 12 amino acids. Trimming left V 6 bases short and J 9 bases short, with 9 bases between. CDR1 and CDR2 (germline): MNHEY, SVGAGI. The CDR3: CASSGMGSPLHF. DNA of the CDR3: TGTGCCAGCAGCGGGATGGGTTCACCCCTCCACTTT.

As concerns this clone: A junction end diverges from the germline sequence, so it may reflect a read error. V usage is TRBV11-2 and J usage is TRBJ2-7; 8 nucleotides align to TRBD2. The CDR3 contains 14 residues. CDR1 is SGHAT and CDR2 is FQNNGV in the germline V gene. The CDR3 sequence is CASRFLAGLYEQYF. The DNA of the CDR3 is TGTGCCAGCCGCTTCCTAGCGGGCCTCTACGAGCAGTACTTT. Supplemented by reference TRBV11-2 and TRBJ2-7, the full variable domain reads EAGVAQSPRYKIIEKRQSVAFWCNPISGHATLYWYQQILGQGPKLLIQFQNNGVVDDSQLPKDRFSAERLKGVDSTLKIQPAKLEDSAVYLCASRFLAGLYEQYFGPGTRLTVT.

Worth noting for this clone: Other DNA sequences in this specimen translate into the identical CDR3. J is TRBJ1-1 and V is TRBV27; D gene ambiguous. This CDR3 comprises 13 residues. Trimming pared 5 bases from V and 0 bases from J, leaving 7 bases between. Per the germline V gene, CDR1 is MNHEY and CDR2 is SMNVEV (reference sequence). CDR3 sequence reads: CASSLQMNTEAFF. In DNA form, the CDR3 reads TGTGCCAGCAGTCTCCAGATGAACACTGAAGCTTTCTTT.

This chain uses TRBV25-1 with TRBJ2-3, with D perhaps TRBD1 (5 bases). Germline V CDR1 and CDR2: MGHDK, SYGVNS. Trimming cost V 4 bases and J 6 bases, with 14 bases left between them. The CDR3 length is 14 residues. CDR3 region: CASSARRVPDTQYF. For the CDR3, the DNA is TGTGCCAGCAGTGCCCGCAGGGTCCCCGATACGCAGTATTTT. The entire variable domain, with the rest obtained from reference TRBV25-1 and TRBJ2-3, is as follows: EADIYQTPRYLVIGTGKKITLECSQTMGHDKMYWYQQDPGMELHLIHYSYGVNSTEKGDLSSESTVSRIRTEHFPLTLESARPSHTSQYLCASSARRVPDTQYFGPGTRLTVL.

The rearrangement joins TRBV2 to TRBJ2-5; no definite D call. With 5 bases removed from V and 5 bases from J, the gap between germline ends came to 9 bases. This CDR3 region has 12 residues. Germline V lookup: CDR1 SNHLY, CDR2 FYNNEI. Written as DNA, the CDR3 is TGTGCCAGCAGTAGGAGCTGGGAGACCCAGTACTTC. This gives the protein CASSRSWETQYF. Drawing the rest from reference TRBV2 and TRBJ2-5, the complete variable domain is EPEVTQTPSHQVTQMGQEVILRCVPISNHLYFYWYRQILGQKVEFLVSFYNNEISEKSEIFDDQFSVERPDGSNFTLKIRSTKLEDSAMYFCASSRSWETQYFGPGTRLLVL.

The gene calls are TRBV4-2 and TRBJ2-1, with a possible D match to TRBD2 (6 bases). This CDR3 is built from 14 residues. The V gene lost 0 bases and the J gene lost 8 bases, with 11 bases spanning the gap. CDR1 is LGHNA and CDR2 is YNFKEQ in the germline V gene. The CDR3 DNA reads as TGTGCCAGCAGCCAAGATCGGGGGTGGGATGAGCAGTTCTTC. The encoded protein is CASSQDRGWDEQFF.

This chain links TRBV11-2 with TRBJ2-7; D perhaps matches TRBD1 (5 bases). Trimming removed 1 base from V and 4 bases from J, with 17 bases in between. Germline CDR1 SGHAT, CDR2 FQNNGV. The length of the CDR3 is 16 residues. The CDR3 DNA is TGTGCCAGCAGCTTAGTCGATTGGCGGTCAGGGTACGAGCAGTACTTC. As protein: CASSLVDWRSGYEQYF.